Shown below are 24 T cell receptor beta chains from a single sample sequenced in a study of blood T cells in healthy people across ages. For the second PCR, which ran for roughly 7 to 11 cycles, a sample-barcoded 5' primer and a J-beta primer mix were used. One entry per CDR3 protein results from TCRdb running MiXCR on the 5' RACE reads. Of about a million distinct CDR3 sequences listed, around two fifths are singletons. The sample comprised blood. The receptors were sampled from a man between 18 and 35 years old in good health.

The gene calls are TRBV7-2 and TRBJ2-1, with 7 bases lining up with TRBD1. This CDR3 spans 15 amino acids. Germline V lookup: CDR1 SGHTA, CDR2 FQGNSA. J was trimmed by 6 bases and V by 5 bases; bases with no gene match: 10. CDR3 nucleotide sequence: TGTGCCAGCAGCGCCGACAGGGTTTCCAGCAATGAGCAGTTCTTC. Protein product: CASSADRVSSNEQFF.

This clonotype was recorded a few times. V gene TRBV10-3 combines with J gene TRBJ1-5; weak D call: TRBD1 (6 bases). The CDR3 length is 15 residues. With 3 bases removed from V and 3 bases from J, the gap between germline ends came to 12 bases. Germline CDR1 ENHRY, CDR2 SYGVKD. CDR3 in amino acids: CAISDGGGDNQPQHF. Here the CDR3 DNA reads TGTGCCATCAGTGATGGAGGGGGTGACAATCAGCCCCAGCATTTT.

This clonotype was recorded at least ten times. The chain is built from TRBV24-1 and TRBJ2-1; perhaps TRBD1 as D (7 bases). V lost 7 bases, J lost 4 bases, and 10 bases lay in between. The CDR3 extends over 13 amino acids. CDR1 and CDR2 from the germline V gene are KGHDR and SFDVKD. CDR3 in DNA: TGTGCCACCAGGGGGGGACAGTACAATGAGCAGTTCTTC. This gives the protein CATRGGQYNEQFF.

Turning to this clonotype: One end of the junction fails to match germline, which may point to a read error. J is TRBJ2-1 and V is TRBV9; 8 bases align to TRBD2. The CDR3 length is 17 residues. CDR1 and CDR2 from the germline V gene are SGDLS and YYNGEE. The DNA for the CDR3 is TGTGCCAGCAACGTAGAGGACGTGATAGCGGGGTACAATGAGCAGTTCTTC. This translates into CASNVEDVIAGYNEQFF.

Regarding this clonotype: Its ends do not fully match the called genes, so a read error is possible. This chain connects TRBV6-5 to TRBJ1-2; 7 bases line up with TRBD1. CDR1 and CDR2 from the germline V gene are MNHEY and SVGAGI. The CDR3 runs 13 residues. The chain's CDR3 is CTSSTGVGYGYTF. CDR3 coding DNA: TGTACCAGCAGCACAGGGGTAGGCTATGGCTACACCTTC.

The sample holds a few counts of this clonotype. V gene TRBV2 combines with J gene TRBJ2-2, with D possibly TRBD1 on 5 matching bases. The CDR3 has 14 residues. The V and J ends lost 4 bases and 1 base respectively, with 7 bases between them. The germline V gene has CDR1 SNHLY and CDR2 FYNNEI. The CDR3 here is CASSVTGNTGELFF. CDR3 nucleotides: TGTGCCAGCAGTGTCACAGGGAACACCGGGGAGCTGTTTTTT. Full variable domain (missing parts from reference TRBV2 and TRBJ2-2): EPEVTQTPSHQVTQMGQEVILRCVPISNHLYFYWYRQILGQKVEFLVSFYNNEISEKSEIFDDQFSVERPDGSNFTLKIRSTKLEDSAMYFCASSVTGNTGELFFGEGSRLTVL.

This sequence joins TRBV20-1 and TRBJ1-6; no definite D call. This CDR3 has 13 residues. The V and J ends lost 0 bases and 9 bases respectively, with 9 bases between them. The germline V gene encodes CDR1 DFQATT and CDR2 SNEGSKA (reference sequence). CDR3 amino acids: CSARDQDPSPLHF. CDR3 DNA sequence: TGCAGTGCTAGAGATCAGGACCCTTCACCCCTCCACTTT.

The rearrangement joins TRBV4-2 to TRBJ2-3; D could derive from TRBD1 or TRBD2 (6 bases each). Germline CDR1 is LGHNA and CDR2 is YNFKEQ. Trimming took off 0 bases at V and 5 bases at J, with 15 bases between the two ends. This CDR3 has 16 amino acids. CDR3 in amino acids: CASSQEKRGPQDTQYF. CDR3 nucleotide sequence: TGTGCCAGCAGCCAAGAAAAACGGGGGCCCCAAGATACGCAGTATTTT.

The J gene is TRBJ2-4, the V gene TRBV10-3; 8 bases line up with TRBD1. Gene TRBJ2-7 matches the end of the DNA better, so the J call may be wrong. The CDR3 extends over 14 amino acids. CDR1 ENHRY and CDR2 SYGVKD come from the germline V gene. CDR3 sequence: CAISDQGAMNEQYF. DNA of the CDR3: TGTGCCATCAGTGATCAGGGGGCGATGAACGAGCAGTACTTC.

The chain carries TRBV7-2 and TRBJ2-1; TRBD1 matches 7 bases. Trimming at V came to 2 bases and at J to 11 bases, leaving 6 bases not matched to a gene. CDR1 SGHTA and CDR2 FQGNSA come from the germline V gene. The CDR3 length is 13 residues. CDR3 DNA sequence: TGTGCCAGCAGCTTACGTAGGGGGCTACAGCAGTTCTTC. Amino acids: CASSLRRGLQQFF.

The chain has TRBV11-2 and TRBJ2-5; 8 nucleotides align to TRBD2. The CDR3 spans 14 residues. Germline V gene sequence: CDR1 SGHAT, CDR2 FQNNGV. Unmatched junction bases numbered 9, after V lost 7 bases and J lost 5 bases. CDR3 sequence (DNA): TGTGCCAGCAACTTGGTTGGCGGGGGGGAGACCCAGTACTTC. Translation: CASNLVGGGETQYF.

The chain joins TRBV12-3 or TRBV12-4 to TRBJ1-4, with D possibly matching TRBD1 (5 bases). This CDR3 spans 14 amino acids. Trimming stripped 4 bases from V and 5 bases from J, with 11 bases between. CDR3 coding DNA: TGTGCCAGCAGTTGTGACCGGGACAATGAAAAACTGTTTTTT. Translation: CASSCDRDNEKLFF.

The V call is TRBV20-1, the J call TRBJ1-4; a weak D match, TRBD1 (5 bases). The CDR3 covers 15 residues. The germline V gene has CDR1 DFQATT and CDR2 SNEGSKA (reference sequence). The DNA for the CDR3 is TGCAGCGCTCAGGGTGGAGGTATTAGGAGTGAAAAACTGTTTTTT. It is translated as CSAQGGGIRSEKLFF.

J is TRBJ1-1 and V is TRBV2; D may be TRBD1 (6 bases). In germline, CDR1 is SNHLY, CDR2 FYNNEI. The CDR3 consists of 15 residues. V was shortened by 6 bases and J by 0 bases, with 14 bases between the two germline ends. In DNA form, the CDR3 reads TGTGCCAGCAGGAGAGAAACAGGGATGAACACTGAAGCTTTCTTT. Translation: CASRRETGMNTEAFF.

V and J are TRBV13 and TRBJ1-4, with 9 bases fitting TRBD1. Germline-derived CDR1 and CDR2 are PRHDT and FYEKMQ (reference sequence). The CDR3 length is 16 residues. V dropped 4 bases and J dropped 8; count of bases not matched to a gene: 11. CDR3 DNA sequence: TGTGCCAGCAGCTCTGTACAGGGGGCGGTAGGGGAAAAACTGTTTTTT. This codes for CASSSVQGAVGEKLFF. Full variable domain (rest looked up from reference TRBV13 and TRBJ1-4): AAGVIQSPRHLIKEKRETATLKCYPIPRHDTVYWYQQGPGQDPQFLISFYEKMQSDKGSIPDRFSAQQFSDYHSELNMSSLELGDSALYFCASSSVQGAVGEKLFFGSGTQLSVL.

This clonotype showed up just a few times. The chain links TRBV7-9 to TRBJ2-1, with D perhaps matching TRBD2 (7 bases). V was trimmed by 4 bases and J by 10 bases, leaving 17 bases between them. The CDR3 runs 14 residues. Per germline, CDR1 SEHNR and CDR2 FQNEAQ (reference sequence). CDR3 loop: CASSYLRGGDEQFF. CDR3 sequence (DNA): TGTGCCAGCAGCTACTTGAGGGGGGGCGACGAGCAGTTCTTC.

Here the CDR3 reads CASSLGGTGGISFPYEQYF. The CDR3 region has the DNA TGTGCCAGCAGCTTAGGCGGGACAGGGGGCATATCCTTCCCCTACGAGCAGTACTTC. The chain recombines TRBV7-2 with TRBJ2-7; 12 bases fit TRBD1. Trimming removed 1 base from V and 2 bases from J; junction bases left unmatched: 12. Germline lookup yields CDR1 SGHTA and CDR2 FQGNSA. The CDR3 consists of 19 residues.

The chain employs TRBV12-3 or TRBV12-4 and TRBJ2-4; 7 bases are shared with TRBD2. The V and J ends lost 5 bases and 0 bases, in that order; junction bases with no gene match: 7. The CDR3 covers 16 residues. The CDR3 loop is CASSLSGNLAKNIQYF. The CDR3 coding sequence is TGTGCCAGCAGTCTCAGCGGGAACCTAGCCAAAAACATTCAGTACTTC.

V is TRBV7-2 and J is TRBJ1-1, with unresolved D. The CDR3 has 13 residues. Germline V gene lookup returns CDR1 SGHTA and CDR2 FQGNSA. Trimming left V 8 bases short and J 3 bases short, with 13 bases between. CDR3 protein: CASRRTRDTEAFF. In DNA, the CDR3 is TGTGCCAGCCGCAGGACTCGGGACACTGAAGCTTTCTTT.

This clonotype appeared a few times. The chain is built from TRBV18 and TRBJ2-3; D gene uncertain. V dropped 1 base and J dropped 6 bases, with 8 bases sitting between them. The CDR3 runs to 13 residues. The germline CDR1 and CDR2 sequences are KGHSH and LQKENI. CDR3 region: CASSPLIKDTQYF. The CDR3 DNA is TGTGCCAGCTCACCACTTATCAAGGATACGCAGTATTTT.

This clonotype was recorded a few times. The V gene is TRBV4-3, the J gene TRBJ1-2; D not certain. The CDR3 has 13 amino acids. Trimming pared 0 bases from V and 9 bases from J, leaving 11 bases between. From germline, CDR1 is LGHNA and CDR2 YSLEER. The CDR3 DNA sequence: TGCGCCAGCAGCCAAGACGGAAGGAGACGCTACACCTTC. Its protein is CASSQDGRRRYTF.

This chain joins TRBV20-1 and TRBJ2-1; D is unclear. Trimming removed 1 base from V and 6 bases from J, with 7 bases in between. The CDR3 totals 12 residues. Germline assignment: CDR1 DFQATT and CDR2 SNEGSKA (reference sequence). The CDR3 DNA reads TGCAGTGCTAGAGCCCCCCCCAATGAGCAGTTCTTC. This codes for CSARAPPNEQFF.

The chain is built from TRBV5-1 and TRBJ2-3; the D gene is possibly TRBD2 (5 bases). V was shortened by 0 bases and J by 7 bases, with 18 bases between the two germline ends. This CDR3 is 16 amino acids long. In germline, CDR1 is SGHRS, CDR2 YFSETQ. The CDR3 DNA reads TGCGCCAGCAGCTTGGGACCCATGGGGAGTGGGAATACGCAGTATTTT. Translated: CASSLGPMGSGNTQYF.

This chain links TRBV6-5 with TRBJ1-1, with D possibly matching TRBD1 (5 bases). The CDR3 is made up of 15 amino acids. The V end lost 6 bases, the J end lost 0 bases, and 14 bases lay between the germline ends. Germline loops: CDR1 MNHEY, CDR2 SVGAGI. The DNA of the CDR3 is TGTGCCAGCAGGCCCCGGGGGGTGGTGAACACTGAAGCTTTCTTT. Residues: CASRPRGVVNTEAFF.